Presented here are 3 T cell receptor beta chains from one specimen sequenced in a study of shared clonotypes between healthy human individuals. Produced via immunoSEQ multiplex PCR; TCRdb's table is partial and in-frame only. This repertoire shows roughly 2 million clones, about 95% found once; its top ten account for around 1.1%. Naive CD8 isolation took CD45RO-negative cells positively selected for CCR7 and excluded terminally differentiated effector memory CD45RA+ cells. Material for sequencing was naive CD8+ T cells sorted from blood. Every receptor here comes from a man younger than 30 in good health.

Regarding this clone: Other DNA sequences in the same sample also yield this CDR3. The CDR3 is CASSSDLYNEQFF. In nucleotides, the CDR3 is TGTGCCAGCAGCTCCGACTTATACAATGAGCAGTTCTTC. The chain combines TRBV7-3 with TRBJ2-1; D uncertain. This CDR3 has 13 residues. The V and J ends lost 4 bases and 4 bases respectively, with 8 bases between them. In germline, CDR1 is SGHTA, CDR2 FQGTGA.

Notes on this clone: A much larger clone sits a single nucleotide away, making a read error possible. This sample includes further DNA sequences coding for the same CDR3. This chain uses TRBV9 with TRBJ2-5; no firm D call. There are 11 residues in the CDR3. Trimming removed 4 bases from V and 5 bases from J, with 6 bases in between. Germline CDR1 reads SGDLS; CDR2 reads YYNGEE. The CDR3, as DNA: TGTGCCAGCAGCCTGGGGGAGACCCAGTACTTC. Translated: CASSLGETQYF.

The CDR3 DNA reads TGCGCCAGCAGCTTGGAAAAGACAGGGCCCTTCCAAGAGACCCAGTACTTC. Translated, it gives CASSLEKTGPFQETQYF. The V gene is TRBV5-1, the J gene TRBJ2-5, with 7 bases identical to TRBD1. The length of the CDR3 is 17 residues. V trimming: 0 bases; J trimming: 1 base; junction bases outside the gene matches: 9. Looked up from germline, CDR1 is SGHRS and CDR2 is YFSETQ.